This note documents a single T cell receptor beta chain sequence. Antigen: not known. The data are from a study of shared clonotypes between healthy human individuals. V lost 2 bases to trimming and J lost 0 bases, with 7 bases between them. CDR1 is MNHNS and CDR2 is SASEGT in the germline V gene. CDR3 length: 14 amino acids. Repertoires were generated with immunoSEQ multiplex PCR, while TCRdb's copy carries only in-frame clones and drops some. The sample lists millions of clones; more than 90% were seen once. Participating donors were healthy, HIV-negative adults free of recent acute infections or vaccinations. General observations from the study: What limited the represented genetic and exposure-history diversity was the small number of donors. Memory subsets generally showed lower estimated richness than naive subsets. Large depth notwithstanding, sorted-subset sequencing proved incomplete by rarefaction.

The V call is TRBV6-1, the J call TRBJ1-1, with D uncertain. Input material: naive CD4+ T cells sorted from blood. Specified subset: CD45RA+ positively selected. This TCR derives from a man between 18 and 29 years old in good health. DNA for the CDR3: TGTGCCAGCAGTGAAAACTTGGTGAACACTGAAGCTTTCTTT. Translation gives CASSENLVNTEAFF.